These 16 T cell receptor beta chains were all obtained from the same sample, sequenced in a study of molecular identifiers for immune sequencing clone quantification. MiXCR was run by TCRdb on the PCR reads, yielding one entry per CDR3 protein. The sample shows a few hundred thousand distinct CDR3 sequences, about 23% of them seen only once. Sequencing was carried out using naive CD8+ T cells from blood, with Jurkat cell RNA spiked in. The sample's subset: FACS-sorted CD8+CD4-CCR7+CD45RA+ naive T cells. These receptors all come from a human donor in good health. Some libraries in this study had Jurkat cell RNA spiked in.

As regards this clonotype: The final CDR3 position lacks the conserved phenylalanine or tryptophan, pointing to a likely read error. The chain carries TRBV12-3 or TRBV12-4 and TRBJ1-2; 9 bases are a match to TRBD1. With 2 bases clipped from V and 4 bases from J, the junction kept 8 bases outside the gene matches. This CDR3 is 16 amino acids long. The CDR3 here is CASSLPSGTGFYGYTS. The CDR3, as DNA: TGTGCCAGCAGTTTACCGTCTGGGACAGGGTTCTATGGCTACACCTCC.

This clonotype was observed a few times. The V gene is TRBV28, the J gene TRBJ2-3, with D unclear. CDR1 MDHEN and CDR2 SYDVKM come from the germline V gene. CDR3 length: 16 amino acids. Trimming removed 3 bases from V and 2 bases from J, with 15 bases in between. Here the CDR3 reads CASSLSENDFTDTQYF. The CDR3 DNA sequence: TGTGCCAGCAGTTTGTCAGAAAACGATTTCACAGATACGCAGTATTTT. Using reference TRBV28 and TRBJ2-3 for the parts outside the CDR3, the full variable domain is DVKVTQSSRYLVKRTGEKVFLECVQDMDHENMFWYRQDPGLGLRLIYFSYDVKMKEKGDIPEGYSVSREKKERFSLILESASTNQTSMYLCASSLSENDFTDTQYFGPGTRLTVL.

This clonotype was counted many times. Here the CDR3 DNA reads TGCAGTGCTAGAGATTTCGGGGGCGAAGCTTTCTTT. Translating it yields CSARDFGGEAFF. This chain links TRBV20-1 with TRBJ1-1; a weak D match, TRBD1 (6 bases). CDR3 length equals 12 residues. Germline V gene lookup returns CDR1 DFQATT and CDR2 SNEGSKA (reference sequence). Trimming took off 0 bases at V and 8 bases at J, with 10 bases between the two ends.

In regard to this clonotype: A much larger clone differs by one base, so this may be a read error. V usage is TRBV12-3 or TRBV12-4 and J usage is TRBJ2-6; D is possibly TRBD1 (6 bases). The CDR3 has 18 amino acids. The CDR3 nucleotides read TGTGCCGGCAGAGGGGACATCCCTTACCCCTCTGGGGCCAACGTCCTGACTTTC. Protein sequence: CAGRGDIPYPSGANVLTF.

CDR3 protein: CASTDRPEAFF. CDR3 sequence (DNA): TGTGCCAGCACTGACAGACCAGAAGCTTTCTTT. The chain carries TRBV2 and TRBJ1-1; a weak D match, TRBD1 (5 bases). The CDR3 extends over 11 amino acids. V was cut by 7 bases and J by 8 bases, with 11 bases left in between. Looked up from germline, CDR1 is SNHLY and CDR2 is FYNNEI.

This clonotype appeared a few times. The gene calls are TRBV12-3 or TRBV12-4 and TRBJ2-5, with TRBD2 matching 8 bases. The length of the CDR3 is 13 residues. V shed 7 bases, J shed 5 bases, and the junction held 6 bases outside the gene matches. The CDR3 reads CASTGGGRETQYF. The CDR3 coding sequence is TGTGCCAGCACGGGGGGGGGGCGCGAGACCCAGTACTTC.

The chain is built from TRBV2 and TRBJ2-7, with 8 nucleotides matching TRBD2. V shed 1 base and J 5 bases; nucleotides not matched to a gene: 4. The germline gives CDR1 SNHLY, CDR2 FYNNEI. The CDR3 has 14 amino acids. The CDR3 reads CASSEVLAADEQYF. Here the CDR3 DNA reads TGTGCCAGCAGTGAAGTACTAGCGGCTGACGAGCAGTACTTC.

This clonotype was recorded at least ten times. J is TRBJ2-3 and V is TRBV2; the D is unclear. V was trimmed by 8 bases and J by 1 base, leaving 16 bases between them. Germline-derived CDR1 and CDR2 are SNHLY and FYNNEI. The CDR3 is made up of 15 amino acids. The CDR3 spells CASEWVADRTDTQYF. DNA of the CDR3: TGTGCCAGCGAATGGGTGGCGGACCGCACAGATACGCAGTATTTT.

Turning to this clonotype: A read error may produce the germline difference seen at one junction end. This sequence joins TRBV7-9 and TRBJ2-7, with a possible D match to TRBD1 (5 bases). CDR1 is SEHNR, CDR2 FQNEAQ, per germline (reference sequence). This CDR3 spans 13 amino acids. CDR3 in amino acids: CASGLGAGDEQYF. The CDR3 coding sequence is TGTGCCAGCGGCTTAGGGGCCGGAGACGAGCAGTACTTC.

This chain links TRBV4-3 with TRBJ2-1; D not certain. From germline, CDR1 is LGHNA and CDR2 YSLEER. With 3 bases removed from V and 10 bases from J, the gap between germline ends came to 13 bases. This CDR3 is built from 13 residues. The CDR3 protein is CASSQNRRAEQFF. The CDR3 bases are TGCGCCAGCAGCCAGAATCGACGGGCCGAGCAGTTCTTC.

Regarding this clonotype: A read error may produce the germline difference seen at one junction end. The chain links TRBV6-2 or TRBV6-3 to TRBJ2-7, with D unresolved. CDR1 and CDR2 (germline): MNHEY, SVGEGT. This CDR3 is built from 13 residues. DNA of the CDR3: TGTGCCCGCAGTGAGTCTTTGCCTTCGGAGCAGTACTTC. Translation: CARSESLPSEQYF.

This clonotype was recorded at least ten times. This chain links TRBV5-4 with TRBJ2-6; D is perhaps TRBD1 (5 bases). The V and J ends lost 1 base and 1 base respectively, with 9 bases between them. The V gene's germline CDR1 is SGHNT and CDR2 YYREEE (reference sequence). The CDR3 loop spans 16 amino acids. The CDR3 spells CASSLNRNSGANVLTF. The CDR3 DNA sequence: TGTGCCAGCAGCTTGAACAGGAATTCTGGGGCCAACGTCCTGACTTTC.

In the case of this clonotype: Since a much larger clone is just one base distant, this may be a read error. The chain links TRBV12-3 or TRBV12-4 to TRBJ2-7, with no clear D. The CDR3 spans 12 residues. CDR3 region: CASRRSSYEQHF. The DNA for the CDR3 is TGTGCCAGCCGAAGAAGCTCCTACGAGCAGCACTTC.

J is TRBJ2-2 and V is TRBV19; D tentatively fits TRBD1 or TRBD2 (5 bases each). CDR3 length equals 16 residues. Germline V gene data show CDR1 as LNHDA and CDR2 as SQIVND (reference sequence). V dropped 3 bases and J dropped 4 bases, with 15 bases sitting between them. CDR3 nucleotides: TGTGCCAGTAGTATGGGGGAACCTATGTCCACCGGGGAGCTGTTTTTT. Translating gives CASSMGEPMSTGELFF.

This chain uses TRBV15 with TRBJ1-3, with D perhaps TRBD1 (5 bases). Germline CDR1 is LNHNV and CDR2 is YYDKDF (reference sequence). This CDR3 spans 16 amino acids. V lost 1 base and J 4 bases, leaving 14 bases between the germline ends. CDR3 in DNA: TGTGCCACCAGCAGAGGAACAGGTAGAAGAGGAAACACCATATATTTT. Encoded protein: CATSRGTGRRGNTIYF.

This clonotype was found many times. The chain carries TRBV28 and TRBJ1-5; D gene uncertain. The length of the CDR3 is 13 residues. Germline V CDR1 and CDR2: MDHEN, SYDVKM. V dropped 3 bases and J dropped 5 bases, with 8 bases sitting between them. CDR3 region: CASSLFSYQPQHF. The CDR3 region has the DNA TGTGCCAGCAGTTTGTTCTCGTATCAGCCCCAGCATTTT.